This T cell receptor (beta chain) was profiled in a study of T cell changes during pregnancy in multiple sclerosis. The V and J ends lost 6 bases and 4 bases respectively, with 12 bases between them. CDR1 and CDR2 from the germline V gene are LNHDA and SQIVND (reference sequence). This CDR3 is built from 13 residues. This clone was picked up a small number of times. Profiling relied on immunoSEQ multiplex PCR, and the TCRdb table lists in-frame clones only, not all of them. This repertoire shows approximately 44,000 clones, approximately 90% found once; its top ten account for 0.45% to 0.55%. The chain employs TRBV19 and TRBJ2-5; possibly TRBD2 for D (6 bases). The origin of this receptor is a female donor with multiple sclerosis, enrolled in a pregnancy study. The material sequenced was CD4+ T cells from peripheral blood mononuclear cells, taken in the third trimester of pregnancy. In DNA form, the CDR3 reads TGTGCCAGTAGCGATAGCGGCTTAGAGACCCAGTACTTC. It encodes CASSDSGLETQYF. The variable domain in full, completed from reference TRBV19 and TRBJ2-5, reads DGGITQSPKYLFRKEGQNVTLSCEQNLNHDAMYWYRQDPGQGLRLIYYSQIVNDFQKGDIAEGYSVSREKKESFPLTVTSAQKNPTAFYLCASSDSGLETQYFGPGTRLLVL.